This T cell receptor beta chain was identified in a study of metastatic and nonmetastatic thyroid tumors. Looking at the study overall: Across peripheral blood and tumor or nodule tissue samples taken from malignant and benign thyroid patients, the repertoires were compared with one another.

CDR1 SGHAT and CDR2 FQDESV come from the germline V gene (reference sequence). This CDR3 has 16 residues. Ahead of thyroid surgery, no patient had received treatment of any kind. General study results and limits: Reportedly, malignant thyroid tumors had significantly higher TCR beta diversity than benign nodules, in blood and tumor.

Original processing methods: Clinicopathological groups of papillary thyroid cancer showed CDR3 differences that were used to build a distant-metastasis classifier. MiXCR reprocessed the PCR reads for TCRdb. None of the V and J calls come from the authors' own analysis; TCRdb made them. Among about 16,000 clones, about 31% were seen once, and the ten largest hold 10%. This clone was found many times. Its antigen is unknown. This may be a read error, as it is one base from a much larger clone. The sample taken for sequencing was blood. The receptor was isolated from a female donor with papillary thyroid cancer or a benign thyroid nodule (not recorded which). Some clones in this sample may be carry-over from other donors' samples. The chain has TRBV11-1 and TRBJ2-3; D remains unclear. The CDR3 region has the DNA TGTGCCAGCAGCTTAGGCGGCCAGGAAAGCACAGATATGCAGTATTTT. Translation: CASSLGGQESTDMQYF.